This T cell receptor beta chain was recovered during a study of blood T cell repertoires in COVID-19. Across the study: T cells, B-cell-depleted T cells, or PBMCs provided the cDNA or gDNA that served as material.

Produced via immunoSEQ multiplex PCR; TCRdb's table is partial and in-frame only. The sample records 350,000 or so clones, around 90% being singletons. The CDR3 extends over 16 amino acids. Germline assignment: CDR1 MDHEN and CDR2 SYDVKM. V gave up 3 bases and J gave up 5 bases; unmatched junction bases: 9. The rearrangement uses TRBV28 and TRBJ2-7; 11 nucleotides match TRBD1. The source of this sequence is a young man with active or convalescent COVID-19. Sequencing input: peripheral blood. The CDR3 DNA follows: TGTGCCAGCAGTTTGACGATTGTGGGACAGGGGGACGAGCAGTACTTC. Translation gives CASSLTIVGQGDEQYF.